This T cell receptor beta chain was identified in a study of T cell repertoires in cytomegalovirus infection. V shed 4 bases and J 0 bases; nucleotides not matched to a gene: 14. The CDR3 loop spans 18 amino acids. The germline V gene encodes CDR1 SGHVS and CDR2 FQNEAQ. TCRdb analysed the reads with MiXCR anew, one entry per CDR3 protein. The table lists hundreds of thousands of distinct CDR3 sequences, around a third of them singletons. This clonotype showed up just a few times. The antigen remains undetermined. Sample: cultured PBMCs, taken from culture after CMV antigen stimulation. The clonotype comes from a human donor in good health (CMV status not recorded). Some clones in this sample may be carry-over from other donors' samples. The rearrangement links TRBV7-8 to TRBJ2-7; 8 nucleotides align to TRBD2. CDR3: CASSYWLAGHRSSYEQYF. DNA of the CDR3: TGTGCCAGCAGCTACTGGCTAGCGGGCCATAGGAGCTCCTACGAGCAGTACTTC.